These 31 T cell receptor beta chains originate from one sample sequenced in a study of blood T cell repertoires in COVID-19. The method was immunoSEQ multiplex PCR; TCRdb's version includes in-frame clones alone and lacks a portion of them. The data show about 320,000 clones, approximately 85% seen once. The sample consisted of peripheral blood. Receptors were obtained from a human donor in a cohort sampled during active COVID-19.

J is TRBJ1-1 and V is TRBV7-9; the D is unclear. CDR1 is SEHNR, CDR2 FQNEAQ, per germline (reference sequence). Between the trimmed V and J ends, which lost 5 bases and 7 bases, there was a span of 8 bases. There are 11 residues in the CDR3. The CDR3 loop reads CASSPQIEAFF. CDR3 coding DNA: TGTGCCAGCAGCCCACAGATTGAAGCTTTCTTT.

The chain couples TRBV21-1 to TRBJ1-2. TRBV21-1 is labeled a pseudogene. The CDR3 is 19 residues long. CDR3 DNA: TGTGCCAGCAGCAAAGGAATTAGTAAGGAGGGTCTTTTGTACTATGGCTACACCTTC. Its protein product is CASSKGISKEGLLYYGYTF.

Here the CDR3 reads CASSYNGQTYEQYF. CDR3 bases: TGTGCCAGCAGTTATAATGGGCAAACCTACGAGCAGTACTTC. The rearrangement joins TRBV6-2 or TRBV6-3 to TRBJ2-7; D is undetermined. Germline-derived CDR1 and CDR2 are MNHEY and SVGEGT. The length of the CDR3 is 14 residues. The ends were cut back, 3 bases at V and 2 bases at J, with 11 bases in the middle.

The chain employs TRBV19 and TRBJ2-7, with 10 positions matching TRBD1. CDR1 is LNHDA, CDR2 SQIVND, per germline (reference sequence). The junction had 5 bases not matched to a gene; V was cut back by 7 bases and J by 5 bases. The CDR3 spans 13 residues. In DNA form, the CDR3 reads TGTGCCAGTACACCGGGACAGGGGAACGAGCAGTACTTC. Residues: CASTPGQGNEQYF.

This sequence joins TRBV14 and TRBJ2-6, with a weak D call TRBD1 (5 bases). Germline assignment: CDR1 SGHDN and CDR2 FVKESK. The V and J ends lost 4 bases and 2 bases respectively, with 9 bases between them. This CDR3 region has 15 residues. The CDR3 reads CASSRRETGANVLTF. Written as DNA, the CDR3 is TGTGCCAGCAGCCGCAGGGAAACTGGGGCCAACGTCCTGACTTTC.

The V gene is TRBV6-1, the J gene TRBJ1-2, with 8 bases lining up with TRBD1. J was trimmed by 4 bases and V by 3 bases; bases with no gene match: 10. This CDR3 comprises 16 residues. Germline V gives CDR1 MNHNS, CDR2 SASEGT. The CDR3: CASSEKTGTGSYGYTF. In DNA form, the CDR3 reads TGTGCCAGCAGTGAGAAAACCGGGACAGGATCCTATGGCTACACCTTC.

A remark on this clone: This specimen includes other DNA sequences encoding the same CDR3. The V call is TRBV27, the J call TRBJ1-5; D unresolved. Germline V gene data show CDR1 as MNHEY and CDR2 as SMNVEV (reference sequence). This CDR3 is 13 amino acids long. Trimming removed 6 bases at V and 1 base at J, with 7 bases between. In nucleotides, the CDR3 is TGTGCCAGCAGAACATACAGCAATCAGCCCCAGCATTTT. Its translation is CASRTYSNQPQHF.

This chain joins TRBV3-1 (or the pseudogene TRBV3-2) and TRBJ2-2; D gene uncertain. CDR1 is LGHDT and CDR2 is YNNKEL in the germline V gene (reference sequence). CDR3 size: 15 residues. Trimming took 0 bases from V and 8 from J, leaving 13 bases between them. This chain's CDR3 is CASSQDLGGSGELFF. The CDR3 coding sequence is TGTGCCAGCAGCCAAGATCTTGGTGGCAGTGGGGAGCTGTTTTTT.

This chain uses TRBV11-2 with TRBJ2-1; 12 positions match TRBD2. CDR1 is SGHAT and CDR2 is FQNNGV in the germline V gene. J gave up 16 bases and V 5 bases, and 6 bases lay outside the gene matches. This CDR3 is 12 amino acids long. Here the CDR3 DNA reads TGTGCCAGCAGCCCAGGGACTAGCGGGTCTTTCTTC. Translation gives CASSPGTSGSFF.

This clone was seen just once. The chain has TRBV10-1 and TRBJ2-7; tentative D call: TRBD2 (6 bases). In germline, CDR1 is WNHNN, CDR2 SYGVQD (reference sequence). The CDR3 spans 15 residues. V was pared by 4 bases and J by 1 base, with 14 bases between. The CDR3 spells CASSVGRELSYEQYF. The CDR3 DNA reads TGCGCCAGCAGTGTAGGACGGGAGTTATCCTACGAGCAGTACTTC.

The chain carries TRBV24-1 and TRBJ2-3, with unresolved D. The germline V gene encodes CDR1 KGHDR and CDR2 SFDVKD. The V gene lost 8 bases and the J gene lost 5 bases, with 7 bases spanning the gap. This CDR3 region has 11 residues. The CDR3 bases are TGTGCCACCACCGATAGAGATACGCAGTATTTT. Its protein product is CATTDRDTQYF.

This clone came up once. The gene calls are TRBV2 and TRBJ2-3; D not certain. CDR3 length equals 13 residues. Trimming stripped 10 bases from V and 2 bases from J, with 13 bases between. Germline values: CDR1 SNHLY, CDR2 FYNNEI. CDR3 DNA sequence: TGTGCCATTTCAGGTGGCAACACAGATACGCAGTATTTT. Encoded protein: CAISGGNTDTQYF.

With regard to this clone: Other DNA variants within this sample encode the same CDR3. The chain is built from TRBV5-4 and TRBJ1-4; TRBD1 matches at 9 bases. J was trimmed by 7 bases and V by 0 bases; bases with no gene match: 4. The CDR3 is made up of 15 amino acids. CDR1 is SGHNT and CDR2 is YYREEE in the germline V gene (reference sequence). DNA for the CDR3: TGTGCCAGCAGCTTGGGACAGGGGGGTGGTGAAAAACTGTTTTTT. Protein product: CASSLGQGGGEKLFF.

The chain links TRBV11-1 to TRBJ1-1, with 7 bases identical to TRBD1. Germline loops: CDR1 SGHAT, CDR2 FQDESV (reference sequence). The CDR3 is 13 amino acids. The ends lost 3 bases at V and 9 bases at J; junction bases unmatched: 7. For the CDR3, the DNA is TGTGCCAGCAGCTTTACAGGGGCGAATAAAGCTTTCTTT. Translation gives CASSFTGANKAFF. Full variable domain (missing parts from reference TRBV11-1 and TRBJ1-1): EAEVAQSPRYKITEKSQAVAFWCDPISGHATLYWYRQILGQGPELLVQFQDESVVDDSQLPKDRFSAERLKGVDSTLKIQPAELGDSAMYLCASSFTGANKAFFGQGTRLTVV.

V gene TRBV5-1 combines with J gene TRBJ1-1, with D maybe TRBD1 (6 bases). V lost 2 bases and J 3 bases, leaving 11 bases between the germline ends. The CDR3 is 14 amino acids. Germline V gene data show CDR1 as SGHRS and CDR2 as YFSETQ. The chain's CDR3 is CASSLIRTDTEAFF. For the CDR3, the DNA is TGCGCCAGCAGCTTAATTCGGACAGACACTGAAGCTTTCTTT. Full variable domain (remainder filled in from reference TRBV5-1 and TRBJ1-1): KAGVTQTPRYLIKTRGQQVTLSCSPISGHRSVSWYQQTPGQGLQFLFEYFSETQRNKGNFPGRFSGRQFSNSRSEMNVSTLELGDSALYLCASSLIRTDTEAFFGQGTRLTVV.

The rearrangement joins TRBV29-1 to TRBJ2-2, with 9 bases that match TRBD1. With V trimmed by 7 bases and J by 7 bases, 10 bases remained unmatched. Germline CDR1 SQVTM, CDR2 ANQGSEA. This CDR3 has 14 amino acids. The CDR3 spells CSGTDPGQGGELFF. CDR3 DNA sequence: TGCAGCGGTACTGATCCGGGACAGGGCGGGGAGCTGTTTTTT.

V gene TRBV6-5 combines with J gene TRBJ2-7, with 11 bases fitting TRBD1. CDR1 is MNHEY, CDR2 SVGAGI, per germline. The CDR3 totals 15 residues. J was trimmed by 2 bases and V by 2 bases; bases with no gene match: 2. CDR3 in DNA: TGTGCCAGCAGTTACCTGGGACAGGGGGCCTACGAGCAGTACTTC. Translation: CASSYLGQGAYEQYF.

As DNA, the CDR3 is TGTGCCAGCTCACCAAGACTTGACCGCGCTGAAGCTTTCTTT. Encoded protein: CASSPRLDRAEAFF. V and J are TRBV18 and TRBJ1-1, with D hard to call. The V end was cut by 2 bases, the J end by 6 bases, with 13 bases between. This CDR3 spans 14 amino acids. Germline V CDR1 and CDR2: KGHSH, LQKENI.

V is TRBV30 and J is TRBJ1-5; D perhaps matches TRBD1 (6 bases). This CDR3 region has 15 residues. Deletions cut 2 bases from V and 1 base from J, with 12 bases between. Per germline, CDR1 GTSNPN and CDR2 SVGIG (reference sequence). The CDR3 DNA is TGTGCCTGGAGTATTGGGGACAACAGCAATCAGCCCCAGCATTTT. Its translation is CAWSIGDNSNQPQHF.

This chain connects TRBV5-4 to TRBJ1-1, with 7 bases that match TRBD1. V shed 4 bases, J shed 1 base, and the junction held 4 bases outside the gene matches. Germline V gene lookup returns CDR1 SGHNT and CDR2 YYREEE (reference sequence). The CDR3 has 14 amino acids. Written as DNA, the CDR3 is TGTGCCAGCAGCAGTCGGGACAGGAACACTGAAGCTTTCTTT. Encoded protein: CASSSRDRNTEAFF.

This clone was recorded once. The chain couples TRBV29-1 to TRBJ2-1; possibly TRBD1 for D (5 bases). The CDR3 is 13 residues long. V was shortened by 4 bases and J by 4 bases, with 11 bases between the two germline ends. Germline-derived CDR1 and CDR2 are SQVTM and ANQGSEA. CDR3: CSVVDTMYNEQFF. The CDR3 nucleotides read TGCAGCGTTGTGGACACAATGTACAATGAGCAGTTCTTC.

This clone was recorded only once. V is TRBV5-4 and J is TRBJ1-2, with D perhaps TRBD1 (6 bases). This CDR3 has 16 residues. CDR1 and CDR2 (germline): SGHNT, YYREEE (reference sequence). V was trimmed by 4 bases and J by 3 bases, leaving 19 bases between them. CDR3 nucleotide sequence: TGTGCCAGCAGCGATAGGACAGCCCCTCTTGACTATGGCTACACCTTC. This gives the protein CASSDRTAPLDYGYTF.

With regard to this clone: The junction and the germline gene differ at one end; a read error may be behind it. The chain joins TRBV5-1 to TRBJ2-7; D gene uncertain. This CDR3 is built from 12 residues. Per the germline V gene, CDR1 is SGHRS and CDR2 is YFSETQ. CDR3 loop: CASSLPSSEQYF. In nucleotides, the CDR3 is TGCGCCAGCAGCCTCCCTTCCTCCGAGCAGTACTTC. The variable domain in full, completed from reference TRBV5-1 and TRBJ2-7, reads KAGVTQTPRYLIKTRGQQVTLSCSPISGHRSVSWYQQTPGQGLQFLFEYFSETQRNKGNFPGRFSGRQFSNSRSEMNVSTLELGDSALYLCASSLPSSEQYFGPGTRLTVT.

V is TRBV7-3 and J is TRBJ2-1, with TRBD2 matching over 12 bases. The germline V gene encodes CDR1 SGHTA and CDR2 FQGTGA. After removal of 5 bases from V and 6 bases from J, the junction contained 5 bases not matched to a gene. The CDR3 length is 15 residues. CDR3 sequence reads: CASSVLAGGFNEQFF. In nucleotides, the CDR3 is TGTGCCAGCAGCGTACTAGCGGGGGGTTTCAATGAGCAGTTCTTC.

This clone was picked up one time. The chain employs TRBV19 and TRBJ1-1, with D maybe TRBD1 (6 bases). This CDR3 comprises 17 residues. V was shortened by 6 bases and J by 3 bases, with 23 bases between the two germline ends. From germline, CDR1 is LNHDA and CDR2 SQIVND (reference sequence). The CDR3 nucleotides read TGTGCCAGTAGGACACTTGGGGGGGGCTTTTCAGACACTGAAGCTTTCTTT. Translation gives CASRTLGGGFSDTEAFF.

The CDR3 DNA reads TGTGCCAGCAGGCCCAGGACAGGGGGCGGAGAGCAGTACTTC. This codes for CASRPRTGGGEQYF. The chain links TRBV2 to TRBJ2-7; 11 bases align to TRBD1. In germline, CDR1 is SNHLY, CDR2 FYNNEI. Losses at the gene ends were 6 bases for V and 7 bases for J; bases not matched to a gene: 8. This CDR3 contains 14 residues.

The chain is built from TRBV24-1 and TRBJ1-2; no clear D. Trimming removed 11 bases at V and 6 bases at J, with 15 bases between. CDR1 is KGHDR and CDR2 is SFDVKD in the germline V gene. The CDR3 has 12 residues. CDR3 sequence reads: CAIYSLKDGYTF. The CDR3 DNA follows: TGTGCCATATATAGCTTAAAGGATGGCTACACCTTC.

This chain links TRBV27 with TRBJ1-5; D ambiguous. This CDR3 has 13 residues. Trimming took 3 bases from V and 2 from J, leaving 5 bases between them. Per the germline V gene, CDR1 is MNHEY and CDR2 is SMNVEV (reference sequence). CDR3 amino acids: CASSFVGNQPQHF. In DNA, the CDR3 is TGTGCCAGCAGTTTCGTAGGCAATCAGCCCCAGCATTTT.

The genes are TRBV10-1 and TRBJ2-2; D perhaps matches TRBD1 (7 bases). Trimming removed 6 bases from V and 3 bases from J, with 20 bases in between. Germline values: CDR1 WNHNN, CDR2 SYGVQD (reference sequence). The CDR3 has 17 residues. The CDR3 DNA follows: TGCGCCAGCAGCGGGAGTCTGACAGGGTGGGACACCGGGGAGCTGTTTTTT. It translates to CASSGSLTGWDTGELFF.

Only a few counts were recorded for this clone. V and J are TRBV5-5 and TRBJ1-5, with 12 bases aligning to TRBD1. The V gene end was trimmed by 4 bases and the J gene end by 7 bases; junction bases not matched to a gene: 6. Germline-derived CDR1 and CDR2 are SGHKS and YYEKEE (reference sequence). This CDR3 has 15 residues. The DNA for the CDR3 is TGTGCCAGCAGCCCGGGACAGGGGGCCCGGCAGCCCCAGCATTTT. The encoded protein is CASSPGQGARQPQHF. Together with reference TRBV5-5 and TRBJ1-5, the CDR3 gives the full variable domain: DAGVTQSPTHLIKTRGQQVTLRCSPISGHKSVSWYQQVLGQGPQFIFQYYEKEERGRGNFPDRFSARQFPNYSSELNVNALLLGDSALYLCASSPGQGARQPQHFGDGTRLSIL.

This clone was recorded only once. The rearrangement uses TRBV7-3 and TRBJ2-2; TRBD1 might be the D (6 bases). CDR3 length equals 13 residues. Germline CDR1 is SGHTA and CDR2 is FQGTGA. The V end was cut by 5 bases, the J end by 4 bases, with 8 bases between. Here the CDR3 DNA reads TGTGCCAGCAGCCGGACAGCCACCGGGGAGCTGTTTTTT. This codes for CASSRTATGELFF.